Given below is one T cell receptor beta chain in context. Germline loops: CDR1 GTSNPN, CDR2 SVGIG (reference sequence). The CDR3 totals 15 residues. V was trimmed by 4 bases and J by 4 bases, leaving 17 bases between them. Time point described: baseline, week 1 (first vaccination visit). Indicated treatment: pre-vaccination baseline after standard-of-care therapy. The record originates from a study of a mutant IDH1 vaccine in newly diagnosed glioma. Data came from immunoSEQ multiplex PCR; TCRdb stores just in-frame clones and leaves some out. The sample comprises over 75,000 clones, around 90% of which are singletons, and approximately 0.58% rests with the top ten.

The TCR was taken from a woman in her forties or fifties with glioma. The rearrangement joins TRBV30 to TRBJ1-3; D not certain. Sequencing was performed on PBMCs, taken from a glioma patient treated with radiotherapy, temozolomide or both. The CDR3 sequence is CAWKKDRPGGNTIYF. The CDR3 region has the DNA TGTGCCTGGAAAAAAGACCGGCCTGGGGGAAACACCATATATTTT.